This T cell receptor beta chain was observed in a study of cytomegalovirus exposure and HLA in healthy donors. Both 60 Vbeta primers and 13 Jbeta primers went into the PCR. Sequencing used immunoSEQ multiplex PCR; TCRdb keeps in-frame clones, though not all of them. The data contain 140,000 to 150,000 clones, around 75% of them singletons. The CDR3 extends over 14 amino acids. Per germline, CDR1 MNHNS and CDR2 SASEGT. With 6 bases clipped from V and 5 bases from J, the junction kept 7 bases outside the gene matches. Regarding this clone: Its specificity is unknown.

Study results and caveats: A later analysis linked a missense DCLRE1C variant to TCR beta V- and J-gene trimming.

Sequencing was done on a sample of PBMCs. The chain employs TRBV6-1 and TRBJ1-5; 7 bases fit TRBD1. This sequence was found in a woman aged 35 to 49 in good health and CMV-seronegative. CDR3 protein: CASRETGSYQPQHF. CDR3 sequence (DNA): TGTGCCAGCAGAGAGACAGGGTCCTATCAGCCCCAGCATTTT.